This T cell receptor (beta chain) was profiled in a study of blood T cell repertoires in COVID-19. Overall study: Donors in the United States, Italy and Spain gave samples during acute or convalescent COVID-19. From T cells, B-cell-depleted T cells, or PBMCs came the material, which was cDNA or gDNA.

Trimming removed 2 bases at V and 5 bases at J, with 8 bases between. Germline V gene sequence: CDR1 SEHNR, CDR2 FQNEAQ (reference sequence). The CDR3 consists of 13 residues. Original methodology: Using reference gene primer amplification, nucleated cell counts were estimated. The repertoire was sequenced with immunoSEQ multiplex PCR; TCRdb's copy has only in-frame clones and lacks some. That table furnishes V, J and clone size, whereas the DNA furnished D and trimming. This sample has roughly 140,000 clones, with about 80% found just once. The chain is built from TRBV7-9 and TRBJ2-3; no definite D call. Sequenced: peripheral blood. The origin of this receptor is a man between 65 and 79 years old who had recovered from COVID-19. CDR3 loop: CASSLISGDTQYF. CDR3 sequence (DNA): TGTGCCAGCAGCTTAATATCCGGAGATACGCAGTATTTT.